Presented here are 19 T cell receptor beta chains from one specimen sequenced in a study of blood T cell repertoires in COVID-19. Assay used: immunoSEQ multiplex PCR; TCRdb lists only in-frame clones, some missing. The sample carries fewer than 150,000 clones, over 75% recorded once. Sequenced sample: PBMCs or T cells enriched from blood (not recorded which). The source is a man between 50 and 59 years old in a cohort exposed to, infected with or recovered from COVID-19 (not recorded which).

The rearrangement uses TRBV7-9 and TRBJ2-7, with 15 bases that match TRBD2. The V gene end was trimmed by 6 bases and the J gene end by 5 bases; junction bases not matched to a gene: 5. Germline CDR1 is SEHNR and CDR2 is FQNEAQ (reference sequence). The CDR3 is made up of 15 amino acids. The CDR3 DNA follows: TGTGCCAGCAGACTGGGACTAGCGGGAGGAAACGAGCAGTACTTC. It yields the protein CASRLGLAGGNEQYF.

CDR3 region: CASSVGRGYGGYTF. CDR3 DNA: TGTGCCAGCAGCGTAGGTCGAGGGTACGGCGGCTACACCTTC. The V and J genes are TRBV9 and TRBJ1-2; D gene uncertain. There are 14 residues in the CDR3. The germline V gene has CDR1 SGDLS and CDR2 YYNGEE. Trimming cost V 0 bases and J 8 bases, with 14 bases left between them.

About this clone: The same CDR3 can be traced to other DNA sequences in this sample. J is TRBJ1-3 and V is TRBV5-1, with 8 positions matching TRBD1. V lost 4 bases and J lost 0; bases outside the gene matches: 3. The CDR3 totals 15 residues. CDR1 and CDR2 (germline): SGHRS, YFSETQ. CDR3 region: CASSPQGGSGNTIYF. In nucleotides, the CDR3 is TGCGCCAGCAGCCCACAGGGGGGCTCTGGAAACACCATATATTTT.

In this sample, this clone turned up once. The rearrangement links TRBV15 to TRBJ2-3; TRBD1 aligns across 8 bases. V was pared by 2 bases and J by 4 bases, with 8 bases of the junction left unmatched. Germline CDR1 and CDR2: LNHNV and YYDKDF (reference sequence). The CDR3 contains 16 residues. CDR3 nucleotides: TGTGCCACCAGCAGACCGGGGACAGGCGGGCCAGATACGCAGTATTTT. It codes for CATSRPGTGGPDTQYF.

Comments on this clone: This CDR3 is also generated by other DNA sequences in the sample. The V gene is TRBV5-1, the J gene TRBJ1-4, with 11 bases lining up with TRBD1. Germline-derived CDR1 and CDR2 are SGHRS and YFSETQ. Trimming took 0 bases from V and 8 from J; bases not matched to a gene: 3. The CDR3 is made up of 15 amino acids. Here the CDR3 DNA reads TGCGCCAGCAGCTTGGCTGGGACAGGGGGGGAAAAACTGTTTTTT. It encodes CASSLAGTGGEKLFF. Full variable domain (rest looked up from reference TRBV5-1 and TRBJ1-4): KAGVTQTPRYLIKTRGQQVTLSCSPISGHRSVSWYQQTPGQGLQFLFEYFSETQRNKGNFPGRFSGRQFSNSRSEMNVSTLELGDSALYLCASSLAGTGGEKLFFGSGTQLSVL.

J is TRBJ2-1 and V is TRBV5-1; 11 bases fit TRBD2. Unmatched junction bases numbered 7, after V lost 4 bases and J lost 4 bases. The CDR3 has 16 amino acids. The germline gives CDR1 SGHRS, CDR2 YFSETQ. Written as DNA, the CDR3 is TGCGCCAGCAGCACCGGACTAGCGGGCCTATACAATGAGCAGTTCTTC. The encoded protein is CASSTGLAGLYNEQFF.

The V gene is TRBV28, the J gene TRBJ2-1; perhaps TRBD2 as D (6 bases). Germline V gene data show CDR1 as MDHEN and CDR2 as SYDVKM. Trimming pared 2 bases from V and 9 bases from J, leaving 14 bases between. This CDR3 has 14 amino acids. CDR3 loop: CASSLGGAGTEQFF. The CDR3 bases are TGTGCCAGCAGTTTAGGAGGGGCCGGGACTGAGCAGTTCTTC.

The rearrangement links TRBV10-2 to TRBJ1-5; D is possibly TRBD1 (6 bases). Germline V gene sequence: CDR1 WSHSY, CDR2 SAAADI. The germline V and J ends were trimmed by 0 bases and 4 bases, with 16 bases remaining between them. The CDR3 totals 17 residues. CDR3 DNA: TGCGCCAGCAGTGAGTCGAACAGGGTCGGTGGTAATCAGCCCCAGCATTTT. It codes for CASSESNRVGGNQPQHF.

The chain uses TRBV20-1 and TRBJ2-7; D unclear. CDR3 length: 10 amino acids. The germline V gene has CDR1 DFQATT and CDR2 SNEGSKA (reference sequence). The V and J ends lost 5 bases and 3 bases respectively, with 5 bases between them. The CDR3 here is CSAPDYEQYF. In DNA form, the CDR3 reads TGCAGTGCTCCAGACTACGAGCAGTACTTC.

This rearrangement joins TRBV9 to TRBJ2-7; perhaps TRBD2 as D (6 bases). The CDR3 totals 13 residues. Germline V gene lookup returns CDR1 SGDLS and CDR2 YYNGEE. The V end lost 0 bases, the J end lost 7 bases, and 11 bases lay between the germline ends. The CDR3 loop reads CASSVAQAGEQYF. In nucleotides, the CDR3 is TGTGCCAGCAGCGTAGCCCAGGCGGGGGAGCAGTACTTC. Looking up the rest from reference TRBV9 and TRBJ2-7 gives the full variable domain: DSGVTQTPKHLITATGQRVTLRCSPRSGDLSVYWYQQSLDQGLQFLIQYYNGEERAKGNILERFSAQQFPDLHSELNLSSLELGDSALYFCASSVAQAGEQYFGPGTRLTVT.

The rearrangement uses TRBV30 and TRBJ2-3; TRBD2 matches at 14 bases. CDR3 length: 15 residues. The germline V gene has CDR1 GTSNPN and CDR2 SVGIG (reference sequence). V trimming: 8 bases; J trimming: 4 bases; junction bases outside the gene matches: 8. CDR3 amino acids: CALGTSGSLADTQYF. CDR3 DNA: TGTGCCCTCGGGACTAGCGGGAGTTTGGCAGATACGCAGTATTTT.

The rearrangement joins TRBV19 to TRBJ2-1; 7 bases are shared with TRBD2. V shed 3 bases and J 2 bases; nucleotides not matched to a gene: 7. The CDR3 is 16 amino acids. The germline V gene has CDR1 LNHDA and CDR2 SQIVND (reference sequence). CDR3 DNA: TGTGCCAGTAGTATTGGTGCTAGCGGTACCTACAATGAGCAGTTCTTC. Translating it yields CASSIGASGTYNEQFF.

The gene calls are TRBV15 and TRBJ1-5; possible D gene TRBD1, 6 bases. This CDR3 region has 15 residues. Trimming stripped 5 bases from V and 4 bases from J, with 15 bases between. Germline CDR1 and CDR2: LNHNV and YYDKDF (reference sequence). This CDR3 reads CATSARLGQNQPQHF. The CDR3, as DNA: TGTGCCACCAGCGCTCGACTCGGACAGAATCAGCCCCAGCATTTT.

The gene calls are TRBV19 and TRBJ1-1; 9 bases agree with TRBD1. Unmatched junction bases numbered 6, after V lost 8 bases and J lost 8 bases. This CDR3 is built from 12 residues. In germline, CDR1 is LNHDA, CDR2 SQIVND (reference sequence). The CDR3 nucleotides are TGTGCCAGTCAAACCGGGACAGGGGAAGCTTTCTTT. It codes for CASQTGTGEAFF.

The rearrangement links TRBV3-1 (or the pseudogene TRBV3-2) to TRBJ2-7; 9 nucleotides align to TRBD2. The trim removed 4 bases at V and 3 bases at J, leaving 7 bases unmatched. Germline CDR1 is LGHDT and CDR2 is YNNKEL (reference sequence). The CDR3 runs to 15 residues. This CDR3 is CASSPTLAGFYEQYF. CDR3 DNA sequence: TGTGCCAGCAGCCCGACGCTAGCGGGGTTCTACGAGCAGTACTTC.

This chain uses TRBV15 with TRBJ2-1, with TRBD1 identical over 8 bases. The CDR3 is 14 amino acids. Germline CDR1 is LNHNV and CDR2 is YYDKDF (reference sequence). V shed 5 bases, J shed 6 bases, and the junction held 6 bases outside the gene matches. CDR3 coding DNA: TGTGCCACCAGCCCGGGACAGGACACCAATGAGCAGTTCTTC. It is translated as CATSPGQDTNEQFF.

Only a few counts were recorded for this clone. CDR3 residues: CASSTDRRGYTF. The CDR3 DNA reads as TGTGCCAGCAGTACCGATAGGAGGGGCTACACCTTC. V is TRBV6-5 and J is TRBJ1-2; D is unresolved. Trimming cost V 5 bases and J 8 bases, with 12 bases left between them. Looked up from germline, CDR1 is MNHEY and CDR2 is SVGAGI. The CDR3 spans 12 residues.

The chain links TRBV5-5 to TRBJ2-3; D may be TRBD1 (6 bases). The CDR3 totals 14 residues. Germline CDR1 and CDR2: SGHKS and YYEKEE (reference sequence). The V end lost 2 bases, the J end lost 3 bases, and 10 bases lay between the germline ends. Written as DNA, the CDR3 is TGTGCCAGCAGCTTTTCAGGGGAAACAGATACGCAGTATTTT. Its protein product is CASSFSGETDTQYF.

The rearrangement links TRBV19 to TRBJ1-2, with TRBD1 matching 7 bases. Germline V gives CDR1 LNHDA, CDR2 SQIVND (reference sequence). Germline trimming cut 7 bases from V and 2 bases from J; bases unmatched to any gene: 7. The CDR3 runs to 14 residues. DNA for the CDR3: TGTGCCAGTATCCGGGAGACAGGGAACTATGGCTACACCTTC. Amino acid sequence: CASIRETGNYGYTF.